One TCR beta chain is described in this entry. The antigen remains undetermined. One junction end does not reproduce the germline sequence, and a read error may be involved. This sample was included in a study of cytomegalovirus exposure and HLA in healthy donors. Study at large: Genotyping showed about 80% of some 400 donors falling in the Caucasian-associated ancestry cluster. Study-level points and caveats: In a later analysis, about 17,000 TCR beta sequences were associated with HLA alleles at 0.05 false discovery rate. The authors confirmed in vitro that a few CMV-associated chains were specific for CMV antigens.

The CDR3 has 12 residues. Germline-derived CDR1 and CDR2 are SEHNR and FQNEAQ (reference sequence). A multiplex PCR was run with 60 Vbeta primers and 13 Jbeta primers. Assay used: immunoSEQ multiplex PCR; TCRdb lists only in-frame clones, some missing. The data contain tens of thousands of clones, approximately 70% of them singletons. Sequencing input: PBMCs. The TCR sequence derives from a male donor in good health and CMV-seropositive. The V call is TRBV7-9, the J call TRBJ1-2; weak D call: TRBD1 (5 bases). The CDR3 loop reads CSSSLIGGGYTF. CDR3 coding DNA: TGTTCCAGCAGCTTAATCGGGGGGGGCTACACCTTC.